This T cell receptor beta chain was identified during a study of cytomegalovirus exposure and HLA in healthy donors (dated by TCRdb to about 2017). Regarding the complete study: According to a later analysis, the 120 or so validation repertoires were produced on the same platform as the 666 repertoires of the first cohort. The study aimed to test whether signatures of past pathogen exposure could be identified by cataloging public T cell receptors. Besides the first cohort of roughly 700 subjects, a separate validation cohort made up of around 120 different subjects was used. To predict cytomegalovirus infection status, the study combined high-throughput TCR immunosequencing, statistical association of individual TCRs with disease status, and machine learning.

The library was built by means of the immunoSEQ multiplex PCR assay. Per the authors' processing: A statistical classification framework was built to diagnose cytomegalovirus status from the catalog of TCR beta chain sequences. Drawn from immuneACCESS, this table holds only the in-frame rearrangements with V and J called that TCRdb kept. Clones are partly lost; checked studies trace under half to an unresolved V gene and leave the rest unexplained. V and J calls and clone size are given by that table; D and trimming were obtained from the DNA. In all, the sample holds about 76,000 clones, and 94% of those were seen once. The ten largest clones capture roughly 1.5% of the sample. Of note for this clone: What antigen it recognizes has not been identified. No much larger clone exists at a distance of one base, and base qualities are not known.

Deletion took 4 bases off V and 0 bases off J, with a span of 17 bases between the germline ends. The CDR3 runs 17 residues from the cysteine to the phenylalanine. The DNA shown is the 51-base CDR3, in frame from base 1. CDR1 MNHNS and CDR2 SASEGT are derived from the germline V gene. What the work shows at the level of the full study, not this receptor alone: A later analysis found that TCRs clustered in the first cohort also tended to co-occur in the roughly 120 validation repertoires, with 90% to 95% of cluster scores above 0. The study gave a list of some 150 TCR beta chains associated with cytomegalovirus. The classifier was reported to diagnose cytomegalovirus status with high specificity and sensitivity in both the original cohort and the validation cohort. According to the authors, the approach could potentially be generalized to other disease states and immunological phenotypes. Most TCR sequences were observed very rarely across donors, whereas some public TCRs were present in many individuals. In vitro tests confirmed that a few of the cytomegalovirus-associated TCR beta chains recognize cytomegalovirus antigens. All 120 or so repertoires were used to score co-occurrence in the validation cohort in a later analysis, because that analysis had no HLA typing for the cohort.

The donors were included in the validation cohort of 100 to 150 subjects, a group kept apart from the roughly 690-subject first cohort. The chain is made from TRBV6-1 and TRBJ2-3, and perhaps TRBD2 as D gene, on 5 matching bases. Sequencing was done on a sample of PBMCs. The sequence came from a man younger than 35 in good health and CMV-seropositive. The DNA is TGTGCCAGCAGTGTTCCCCACGCGGGTCTTAGCACAGATACGCAGTATTTT. Its protein product is CASSVPHAGLSTDTQYF.